This record looks at one T cell receptor beta chain sequence and its context. Authors' processing steps: Estimation of nucleated cell counts relied on the amplification of reference gene primers. Repertoires were generated with immunoSEQ multiplex PCR, while TCRdb's copy carries only in-frame clones and drops some. The D gene and trimming were derived from the DNA, and the V and J assignments and clone size from that table. Altogether over 200,000 clones are present, approximately 80% being singletons, with the ten largest covering about 1.8%. Individuals aged about 18 to 89 years were recruited from about two dozen US areas. Donors were grouped by their self-reported clinical history. These data originate in a study of blood T cell repertoires in COVID-19. Looking at the study overall: Nucleic acid was either cDNA or gDNA, and it came from T cells, B-cell-depleted T cells, or PBMCs.

The junction had 5 bases not matched to a gene; V was cut back by 7 bases and J by 6 bases. CDR1 SQVTM and CDR2 ANQGSEA come from the germline V gene. The CDR3 sequence is 11 residues long. V and J are TRBV29-1 and TRBJ1-1, with 7 nucleotides matching TRBD1. This clonotype was obtained from a man between 60 and 70 years old who had recovered from COVID-19. What was sequenced was PBMCs or T cells enriched from blood (not recorded which). CDR3 DNA sequence: TGCAGCGCCGAGGGGGCGGCTGAAGCTTTCTTT. This gives the protein CSAEGAAEAFF.